A single T cell receptor beta chain is shown here with its context. Its antigen is not identified. This entry is derived from a study of T cell repertoires in cytomegalovirus infection. This CDR3 comprises 13 residues. From germline, CDR1 is SGHVS and CDR2 FNYEAQ. The V gene lost 1 base and the J gene lost 5 bases, with 8 bases spanning the gap. TCRdb re-called the reads through MiXCR, storing one row per CDR3 protein. The sample lists approximately 300,000 distinct CDR3 sequences, 25% to 35% occurring once. The receptor was isolated from a human donor in good health (CMV status not recorded). Some clones in this sample may be carry-over from other donors' samples. The chain has TRBV7-6 and TRBJ2-5; no definite D call. Sequenced here: cultured PBMCs, sampled from culture after CMV antigen stimulation. CDR3 coding DNA: TGTGCCAGCAGCTTAGTAGAGAGGGAGACCCAGTACTTC. This gives the protein CASSLVERETQYF. Combining the CDR3 with reference TRBV7-6 and TRBJ2-5 gives the whole variable domain GAGVSQSPRYKVTKRGQDVALRCDPISGHVSLYWYRQALGQGPEFLTYFNYEAQQDKSGLPNDRFSAERPEGSISTLTIQRTEQRDSAMYRCASSLVERETQYFGPGTRLLVL.